The clone carrying this T cell receptor beta chain was observed once. Germline lookup yields CDR1 DFQATT and CDR2 SNEGSKA (reference sequence). There are 10 residues in the CDR3. With V trimmed by 5 bases and J by 8 bases, 3 bases remained unmatched. This record belongs to a study of blood T cell repertoires in COVID-19. Study at large: Some COVID-19 samples were acute and others convalescent; all came from the United States, Italy and Spain. The cDNA or gDNA used as material had been derived from T cells, B-cell-depleted T cells, or PBMCs.

Profiled with immunoSEQ multiplex PCR; TCRdb holds only in-frame clones, not every one. The sample records 150,000 to 200,000 clones, around 89% being singletons. The sequenced sample was peripheral blood. The receptor was isolated from a human donor in a cohort sampled during active COVID-19. This chain joins TRBV20-1 and TRBJ2-7; 7 bases match TRBD2. The CDR3 protein is CSALADQQYF. In nucleotides, the CDR3 is TGCAGTGCTCTAGCGGACCAGCAGTACTTC.